The present T cell receptor (beta chain) was sequenced within a study of regulatory T cells in long-lasting Graves disease. Overall study findings and caveats: The study found lower TCR diversity in persistent Graves' patients than in newly diagnosed ones.

Sequencing libraries for TCR beta were prepared with iRepertoire HTBI primers and Arm-PCR of CDR3 regions. TCRdb reprocessed the multiplex PCR reads via MiXCR and lists one record per CDR3 protein. The profile shows 350,000 to 450,000 distinct CDR3 sequences, around 23% of them singletons. At least ten counts were recorded for this clonotype. Its target is unknown. V dropped 7 bases and J dropped 7 bases, with 22 bases sitting between them. This CDR3 is built from 15 residues. Per the germline V gene, CDR1 is MDHEN and CDR2 is SYDVKM. Time point meaning: persistent/refractory GD, antithyroid drugs over 5 years with positive TRAb. After RNA was extracted from PBMCs, the TCR library was made from it. The patient group derived from an endocrinology department in Xi'an, China.

This chain links TRBV28 with TRBJ1-2; unclear D gene. This TCR came from a female donor with Graves disease. Sequenced here: peripheral blood mononuclear cells (PBMCs), sampled when the disease was refractory, from a patient treated with antithyroid drugs. CDR3 DNA sequence: TGTGCCAGCACTACGCCCATGGACGGGGTGGGTGGCTACACCTTC. It yields the protein CASTTPMDGVGGYTF.